The 27 T cell receptor beta chains presented below share a single source sample, sequenced in a study of Ad26.COV2.S vaccination and SARS-CoV-2 variants. Clones were read by immunoSEQ multiplex PCR, and TCRdb kept only the in-frame ones, dropping some. This sample has about 350,000 clones, with around 90% found just once. Source: peripheral blood, taken after recovery from COVID-19. Source of these receptors: a human donor who had recovered from COVID-19.

The J gene is TRBJ2-1, the V gene TRBV6-1; no definite D call. CDR1 and CDR2 (germline): MNHNS, SASEGT. This CDR3 contains 13 residues. Trimming left V 2 bases short and J 1 base short, with 3 bases between. The CDR3 loop reads CASSEPSYNEQFF. The CDR3 DNA is TGTGCCAGCAGTGAACCTTCCTACAATGAGCAGTTCTTC.

The chain combines TRBV5-6 with TRBJ1-2; D is ambiguous. V gave up 5 bases and J gave up 3 bases, with 17 bases separating them. In germline, CDR1 is SGHDT, CDR2 YYEEEE. This CDR3 region has 15 residues. CDR3 DNA: TGTGCCAGCAGAAAACCCGCAGGTTGGGACTATGGCTACACCTTC. Translation: CASRKPAGWDYGYTF.

The J gene is TRBJ2-7, the V gene TRBV6-1; 10 positions agree with TRBD1. From germline, CDR1 is MNHNS and CDR2 SASEGT. V shed 2 bases and J 3 bases; nucleotides not matched to a gene: 10. This CDR3 contains 17 residues. The CDR3 loop reads CASSERRRQGAYYEQYF. CDR3 bases: TGTGCCAGCAGTGAAAGGCGACGACAGGGGGCCTACTACGAGCAGTACTTC.

This clone appeared a few times. This rearrangement joins TRBV12-3 or TRBV12-4 to TRBJ1-1; tentatively, D is TRBD1 (5 bases). This CDR3 spans 13 amino acids. V lost 7 bases and J 11 bases, leaving 20 bases between the germline ends. The CDR3 protein is CASTISGWGYAFF. CDR3 coding DNA: TGTGCCAGCACGATATCGGGGTGGGGGTATGCTTTCTTT.

V gene TRBV11-2 combines with J gene TRBJ1-2; D unclear. Looked up from germline, CDR1 is SGHAT and CDR2 is FQNNGV. The CDR3 is 14 residues long. V lost 0 bases, J lost 0 bases, and 5 bases lay in between. The CDR3: CASSLDPTNYGYTF. As DNA, the CDR3 is TGTGCCAGCAGCTTAGATCCCACTAACTATGGCTACACCTTC.

This sequence joins TRBV9 and TRBJ1-4; tentatively, D is TRBD1 (5 bases). V lost 0 bases and J 4 bases, leaving 7 bases between the germline ends. This CDR3 has 14 amino acids. Germline V lookup: CDR1 SGDLS, CDR2 YYNGEE. This CDR3 reads CASSVAGVNEKLFF. The CDR3 DNA reads TGTGCCAGCAGCGTAGCGGGGGTTAATGAAAAACTGTTTTTT.

This sequence joins TRBV4-3 and TRBJ1-1; D remains ambiguous. CDR1 is LGHNA, CDR2 YSLEER, per germline. CDR3 size: 14 residues. V lost 0 bases to trimming and J lost 1 base, with 6 bases between them. The DNA of the CDR3 is TGCGCCAGCAGCCAAGAGGGTACGAACACTGAAGCTTTCTTT. Translating gives CASSQEGTNTEAFF.

This chain uses TRBV6-5 with TRBJ2-2; D may be TRBD1 or TRBD2 (6 bases each). V lost 5 bases and J lost 4, with 17 bases in between. The CDR3 consists of 16 residues. Germline CDR1 reads MNHEY; CDR2 reads SVGAGI. This CDR3 is CASSNLRGPSTGELFF. CDR3 in DNA: TGTGCCAGCAGTAACTTACGGGGGCCGAGCACCGGGGAGCTGTTTTTT.

The CDR3 loop reads CASRATGSTGELFF. The CDR3 DNA is TGCGCCAGCAGAGCGACAGGGAGCACCGGGGAGCTGTTTTTT. The rearrangement links TRBV5-1 to TRBJ2-2; TRBD1 matches at 7 bases. This CDR3 has 14 amino acids. CDR1 is SGHRS and CDR2 is YFSETQ in the germline V gene. J lost 4 bases, V lost 5 bases, and 5 bases had no gene match.

The CDR3 sequence is CASSEARGHRAQHF. The DNA for the CDR3 is TGTGCCAGCAGTGAAGCTAGGGGCCACAGGGCCCAGCATTTT. V usage is TRBV2 and J usage is TRBJ1-5, with D possibly being TRBD1 (6 bases). The CDR3 extends over 14 amino acids. Trimming took 0 bases from V and 11 from J, leaving 14 bases between them. Per the germline V gene, CDR1 is SNHLY and CDR2 is FYNNEI.

This sequence joins TRBV5-1 and TRBJ2-3; D is possibly TRBD1 or TRBD2 (6 bases each). The CDR3 extends over 14 amino acids. V was clipped by 7 bases and J by 4 bases, with 16 bases between them. In germline, CDR1 is SGHRS, CDR2 YFSETQ. CDR3 amino acids: CASGRDGGADTQYF. As DNA, the CDR3 is TGCGCCAGCGGCCGGGACGGGGGCGCAGATACGCAGTATTTT.

About this clone: At the DNA level, this CDR3 is encoded by other sequences in the same sample as well. The chain is built from TRBV6-5 and TRBJ2-5, with TRBD1 identical over 8 bases. There are 14 residues in the CDR3. With V trimmed by 6 bases and J by 4 bases, 7 bases remained unmatched. CDR1 is MNHEY and CDR2 is SVGAGI in the germline V gene. This chain's CDR3 is CASRALDRGETQYF. DNA for the CDR3: TGTGCCAGCAGGGCTCTAGACAGGGGAGAGACCCAGTACTTC.

V gene TRBV7-9 combines with J gene TRBJ1-3, with D unresolved. The CDR3 totals 12 residues. The germline V gene encodes CDR1 SEHNR and CDR2 FQNEAQ (reference sequence). The CDR3: CAGSGDGNTIYF. The CDR3 nucleotides read TGTGCAGGGAGCGGGGATGGAAACACCATATATTTT.

The rearrangement links TRBV6-1 to TRBJ2-7; D not certain. Trimming removed 3 bases at V and 0 bases at J, with 3 bases between. CDR3 length: 12 amino acids. CDR1 is MNHNS, CDR2 SASEGT, per germline. As DNA, the CDR3 is TGTGCCAGCAGTGAGCCCTCCTACGAGCAGTACTTC. This codes for CASSEPSYEQYF.

This chain joins TRBV14 and TRBJ1-2, with a weak D call TRBD1 (5 bases). The CDR3 sequence is 13 residues long. Trimming removed 1 base at V and 5 bases at J, with 8 bases between. The germline gives CDR1 SGHDN, CDR2 FVKESK. CDR3 loop: CASSQGSGYGYTF. CDR3 bases: TGTGCCAGCAGCCAAGGGTCAGGGTATGGCTACACCTTC.

The chain has TRBV4-3 and TRBJ1-1, with D maybe TRBD1 (5 bases). There are 18 residues in the CDR3. V shed 0 bases and J shed 5 bases, with 22 bases lying between them. Per germline, CDR1 LGHNA and CDR2 YSLEER. CDR3 in DNA: TGCGCCAGCAGCCAAGACCCCGTAGAGGGACGCCTTTGGACTGAAGCTTTCTTT. The encoded protein is CASSQDPVEGRLWTEAFF.

This chain uses TRBV12-3 or TRBV12-4 with TRBJ1-5; no definite D call. With 6 bases removed from V and 4 bases from J, the gap between germline ends came to 10 bases. CDR3 length: 13 amino acids. The CDR3 DNA sequence: TGTGCCAGCAGAGTAACTGGGAATCAGCCCCAGCATTTT. Its translation is CASRVTGNQPQHF.

The V and J genes are TRBV5-4 and TRBJ1-4, with 9 bases fitting TRBD1. Per the germline V gene, CDR1 is SGHNT and CDR2 is YYREEE (reference sequence). The CDR3 totals 14 residues. The ends lost 3 bases at V and 11 bases at J; junction bases unmatched: 8. DNA for the CDR3: TGTGCCAGCAGCTCCACCGGGACAGGGAACAAACTGTTTTTT. Translating gives CASSSTGTGNKLFF.

The V call is TRBV19, the J call TRBJ1-2; D is perhaps TRBD1 (6 bases). V was cut by 9 bases and J by 6 bases, with 20 bases left in between. CDR3 length: 14 residues. Germline values: CDR1 LNHDA, CDR2 SQIVND (reference sequence). The CDR3 DNA reads TGTGCCAGCAGTGATGGGGGGGGCCTGAATGGCTACACCTTC. Encoded protein: CASSDGGGLNGYTF.

The V and J genes are TRBV12-3 or TRBV12-4 and TRBJ2-3; D gene ambiguous. The CDR3 spans 12 residues. V was cut by 6 bases and J by 4 bases, with 8 bases left in between. CDR3 protein: CASSHPPDTQYF. The CDR3, as DNA: TGTGCCAGCAGCCACCCACCAGATACGCAGTATTTT.

Here the CDR3 DNA reads TGCGCCAGCAGTGTTATGGCAGCGTTGAACACCGGGGAGCTGTTTTTT. It translates to CASSVMAALNTGELFF. V is TRBV10-1 and J is TRBJ2-2; unclear D gene. This CDR3 spans 16 amino acids. Deletions cut 4 bases from V and 1 base from J, with 13 bases between. In germline, CDR1 is WNHNN, CDR2 SYGVQD (reference sequence).

V is TRBV10-1 and J is TRBJ2-3, with 7 bases matching TRBD2. The CDR3 extends over 12 amino acids. From germline, CDR1 is WNHNN and CDR2 SYGVQD (reference sequence). Unmatched junction bases numbered 1, after V lost 5 bases and J lost 5 bases. The CDR3 DNA follows: TGCGCCAGCAGTCGCGGGGGAGATACGCAGTATTTT. The encoded protein is CASSRGGDTQYF.

The genes are TRBV29-1 and TRBJ1-1, with D maybe TRBD1 (6 bases). Germline CDR1 is SQVTM and CDR2 is ANQGSEA. This CDR3 has 12 residues. V was shortened by 7 bases and J by 6 bases, with 15 bases between the two germline ends. CDR3 sequence: CSARTVDSEAFF. CDR3 DNA sequence: TGCAGCGCTAGGACAGTCGATTCTGAAGCTTTCTTT.

CDR3 sequence (DNA): TGTGCCAGCAGCCAAGCGGCAGGCCGAGACGAGCAGTACTTC. This translates into CASSQAAGRDEQYF. The rearrangement links TRBV3-1 (or the pseudogene TRBV3-2) to TRBJ2-7; no clear D gene. Trimming shortened V by 1 base and J by 5 bases, and 12 bases separated the two germline ends. The germline CDR1 and CDR2 sequences are LGHDT and YNNKEL (reference sequence). This CDR3 has 14 residues.

This clone has just one count. The chain combines TRBV5-8 with TRBJ1-1; D not certain. The V end was cut by 1 base, the J end by 1 base, with 8 bases between. Germline V lookup: CDR1 SGHTS, CDR2 YDEGEE. CDR3 size: 14 residues. The CDR3 DNA follows: TGTGCCAGCAGCTTGAGGTTGGGGAACACTGAAGCTTTCTTT. The encoded protein is CASSLRLGNTEAFF.

V and J are TRBV9 and TRBJ2-6, with TRBD1 as a possible D gene (5 bases). The V gene's germline CDR1 is SGDLS and CDR2 YYNGEE. Trimming pared 1 base from V and 4 bases from J, leaving 21 bases between. The CDR3 loop spans 19 amino acids. The CDR3 sequence: CASSVSRTTSRYGANVLTF. DNA for the CDR3: TGTGCCAGCAGCGTATCTAGGACAACCTCCAGATACGGGGCCAACGTCCTGACTTTC.

This chain uses TRBV6-2 or TRBV6-3 with TRBJ1-5, with 11 bases lining up with TRBD1. Per the germline V gene, CDR1 is MNHEY and CDR2 is SVGEGT. With V trimmed by 6 bases and J by 6 bases, 4 bases remained unmatched. The CDR3 sequence is 14 residues long. CDR3 amino acids: CASSQGQGVQPQHF. The CDR3 region has the DNA TGTGCCAGCAGCCAGGGACAGGGGGTTCAGCCCCAGCATTTT.